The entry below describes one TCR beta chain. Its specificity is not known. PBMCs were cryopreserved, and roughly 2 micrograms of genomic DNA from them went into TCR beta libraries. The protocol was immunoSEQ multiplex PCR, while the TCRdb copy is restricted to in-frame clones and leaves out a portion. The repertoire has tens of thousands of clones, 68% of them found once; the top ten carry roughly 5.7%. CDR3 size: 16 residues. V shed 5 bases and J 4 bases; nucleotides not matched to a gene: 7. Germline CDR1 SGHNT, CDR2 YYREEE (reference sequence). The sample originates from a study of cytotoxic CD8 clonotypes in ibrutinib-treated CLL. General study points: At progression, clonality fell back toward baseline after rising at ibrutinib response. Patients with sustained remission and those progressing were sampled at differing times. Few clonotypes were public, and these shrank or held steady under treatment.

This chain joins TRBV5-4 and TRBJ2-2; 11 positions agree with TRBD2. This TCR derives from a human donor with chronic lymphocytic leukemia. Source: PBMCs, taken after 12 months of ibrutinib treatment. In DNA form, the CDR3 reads TGTGCCAGCAGAACCTCCGGGACTAGCGGCACCGGGGAGCTGTTTTTT. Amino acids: CASRTSGTSGTGELFF.